The present T cell receptor (beta chain) was sequenced within a study of T-cell reconstitution after alpha-beta-depleted transplantation in children. The sample holds a few counts of this clonotype. The CDR3 contains 16 residues. Germline V gene data show CDR1 as KGHDR and CDR2 as SFDVKD. The V and J ends lost 4 bases and 6 bases, in that order; junction bases with no gene match: 8. The TCRbeta library incorporated unique molecular identifiers. One entry per CDR3 protein results from TCRdb running MiXCR on the PCR reads. Counted here are about 980,000 distinct CDR3 sequences, roughly 31% occurring once; the ten biggest clones make up 28%.

The sequences come from PBMCs, mostly from graft donor cells, collected 360 days after TCRalphabeta/CD19-depleted stem cell transplant. This clonotype was obtained from a boy under two years old who had a stem cell transplant for SCID, so the T cells may come from the graft donor. This chain connects TRBV24-1 to TRBJ2-1, with 10 nucleotides matching TRBD2. The CDR3 bases are TGTGCCACCAGTGAAAGTCTAGCGGGGGAGGGCAATGAGCAGTTCTTC. This encodes CATSESLAGEGNEQFF.